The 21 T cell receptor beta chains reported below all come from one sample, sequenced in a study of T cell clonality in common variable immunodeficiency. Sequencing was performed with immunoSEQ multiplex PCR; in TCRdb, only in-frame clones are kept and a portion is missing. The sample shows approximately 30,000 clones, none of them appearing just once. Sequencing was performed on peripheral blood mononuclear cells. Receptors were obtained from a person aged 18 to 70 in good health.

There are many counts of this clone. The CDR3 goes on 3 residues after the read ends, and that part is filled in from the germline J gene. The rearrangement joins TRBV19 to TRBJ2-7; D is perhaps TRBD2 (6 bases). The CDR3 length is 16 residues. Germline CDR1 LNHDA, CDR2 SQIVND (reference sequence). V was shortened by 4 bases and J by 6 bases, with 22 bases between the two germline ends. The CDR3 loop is CASSTSPAGMGIEQYF. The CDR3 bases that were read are TGTGCCAGTAGTACCTCCCCCGCGGGAATGGGGATCGAG.

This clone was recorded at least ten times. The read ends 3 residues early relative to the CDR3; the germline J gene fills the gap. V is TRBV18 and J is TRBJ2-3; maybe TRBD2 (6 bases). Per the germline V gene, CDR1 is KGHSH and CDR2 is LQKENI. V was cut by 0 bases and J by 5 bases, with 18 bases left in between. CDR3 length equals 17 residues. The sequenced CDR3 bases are TGTGCCAGCTCACCACCCTGGGTGGTTCCCGGGGGAGATACG. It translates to CASSPPWVVPGGDT. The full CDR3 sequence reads CASSPPWVVPGGDTQYF. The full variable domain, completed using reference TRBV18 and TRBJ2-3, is NAGVMQNPRHLVRRRGQEARLRCSPMKGHSHVYWYRQLPEEGLKFMVYLQKENIIDESGMPKERFSAEFPKEGPSILRIQQVVRGDSAAYFCASSPPWVVPGGDTQYFGPGTRLTVL.

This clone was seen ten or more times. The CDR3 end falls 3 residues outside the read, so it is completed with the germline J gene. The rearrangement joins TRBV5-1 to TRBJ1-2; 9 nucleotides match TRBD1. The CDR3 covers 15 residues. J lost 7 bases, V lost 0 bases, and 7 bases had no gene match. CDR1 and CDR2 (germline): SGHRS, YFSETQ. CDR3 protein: CASSLGDRVWAGYTF. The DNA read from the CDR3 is TGCGCCAGCAGCTTGGGGGACAGGGTGTGGGCTGGC. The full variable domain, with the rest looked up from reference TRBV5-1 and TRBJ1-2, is KAGVTQTPRYLIKTRGQQVTLSCSPISGHRSVSWYQQTPGQGLQFLFEYFSETQRNKGNFPGRFSGRQFSNSRSEMNVSTLELGDSALYLCASSLGDRVWAGYTFGSGTRLTVV.

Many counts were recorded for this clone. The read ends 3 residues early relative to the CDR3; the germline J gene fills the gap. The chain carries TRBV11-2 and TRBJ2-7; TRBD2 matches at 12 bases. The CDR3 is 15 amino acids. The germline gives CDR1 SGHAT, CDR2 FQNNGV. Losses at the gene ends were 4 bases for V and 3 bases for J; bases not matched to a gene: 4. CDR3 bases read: TGTGCCAGCAGCTCGACTAGCGGGAGAAGCTACGAG. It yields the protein CASSSTSGRSYE. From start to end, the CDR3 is CASSSTSGRSYEQYF.

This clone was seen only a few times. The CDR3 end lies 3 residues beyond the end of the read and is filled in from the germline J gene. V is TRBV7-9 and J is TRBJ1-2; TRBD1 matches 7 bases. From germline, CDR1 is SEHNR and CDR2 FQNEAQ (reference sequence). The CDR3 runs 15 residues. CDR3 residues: CASSLAGPGGGDYTF. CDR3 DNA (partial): TGTGCCAGCAGCTTGGCAGGGCCAGGGGGAGGGGAC.

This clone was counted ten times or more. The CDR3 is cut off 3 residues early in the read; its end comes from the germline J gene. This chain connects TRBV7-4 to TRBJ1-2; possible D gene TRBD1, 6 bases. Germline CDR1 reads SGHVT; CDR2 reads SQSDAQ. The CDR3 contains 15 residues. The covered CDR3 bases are TGTGCCAGCACCTACCAGGGTCCCAGGACAGAAGGC. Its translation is CASTYQGPRTEG. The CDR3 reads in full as CASTYQGPRTEGYTF.

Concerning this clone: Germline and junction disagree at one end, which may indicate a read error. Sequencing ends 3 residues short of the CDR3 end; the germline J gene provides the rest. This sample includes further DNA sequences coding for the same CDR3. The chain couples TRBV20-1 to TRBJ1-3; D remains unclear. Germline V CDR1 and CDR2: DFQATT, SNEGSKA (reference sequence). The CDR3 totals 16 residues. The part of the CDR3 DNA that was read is TGCAGTGCTAACACCAACCCGGAGGGCCCTGGAAACACG. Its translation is CSANTNPEGPGNT. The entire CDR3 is CSANTNPEGPGNTIYF.

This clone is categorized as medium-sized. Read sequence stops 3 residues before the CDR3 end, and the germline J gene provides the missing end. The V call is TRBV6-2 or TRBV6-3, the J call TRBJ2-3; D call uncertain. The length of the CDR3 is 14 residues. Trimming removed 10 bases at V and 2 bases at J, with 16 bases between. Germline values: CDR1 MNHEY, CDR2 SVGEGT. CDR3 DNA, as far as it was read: TGTGCCACCTCAAAGGCGGCAGTCACAGATACG. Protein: CATSKAAVTDT. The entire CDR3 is CATSKAAVTDTQYF.

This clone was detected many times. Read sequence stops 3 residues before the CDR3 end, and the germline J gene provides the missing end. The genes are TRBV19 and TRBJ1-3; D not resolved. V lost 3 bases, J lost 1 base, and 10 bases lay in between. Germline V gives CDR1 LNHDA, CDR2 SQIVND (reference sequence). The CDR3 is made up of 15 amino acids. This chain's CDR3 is CASSINEGSGNTIYF. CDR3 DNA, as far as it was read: TGTGCCAGTAGTATCAACGAAGGTTCTGGAAACACC.

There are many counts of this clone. CDR3 DNA (partial): TGTGCCAGCAGCTCGGATAGCGGGGGCTTCTCCTACAATGAG. Its protein is CASSSDSGGFSYNE. The whole CDR3 reads CASSSDSGGFSYNEQFF. The chain uses TRBV7-8 and TRBJ2-1; 9 bases match TRBD2. The CDR3 end lies 3 residues beyond the end of the read and is filled in from the germline J gene. CDR3 length: 17 amino acids. Germline lookup yields CDR1 SGHVS and CDR2 FQNEAQ. The J segment lost 0 bases and the V segment lost 4 bases, leaving 7 bases of the junction unmatched.

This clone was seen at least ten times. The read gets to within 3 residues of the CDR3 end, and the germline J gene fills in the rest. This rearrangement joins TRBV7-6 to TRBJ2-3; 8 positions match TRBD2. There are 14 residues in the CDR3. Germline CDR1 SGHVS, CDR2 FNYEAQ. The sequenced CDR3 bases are TGTGCCAGCAGCTCTAGCGGGCCTCGGGAGACG. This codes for CASSSSGPRET. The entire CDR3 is CASSSSGPRETQYF.

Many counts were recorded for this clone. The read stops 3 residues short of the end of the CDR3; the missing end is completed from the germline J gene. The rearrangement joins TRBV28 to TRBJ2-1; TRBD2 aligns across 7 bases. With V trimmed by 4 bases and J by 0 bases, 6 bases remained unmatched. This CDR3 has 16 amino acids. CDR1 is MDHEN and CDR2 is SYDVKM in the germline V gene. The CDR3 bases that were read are TGTGCCAGCAGTTCCCTGCGGGAGCGCTCCTACAATGAG. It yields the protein CASSSLRERSYNE. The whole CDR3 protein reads CASSSLRERSYNEQFF.

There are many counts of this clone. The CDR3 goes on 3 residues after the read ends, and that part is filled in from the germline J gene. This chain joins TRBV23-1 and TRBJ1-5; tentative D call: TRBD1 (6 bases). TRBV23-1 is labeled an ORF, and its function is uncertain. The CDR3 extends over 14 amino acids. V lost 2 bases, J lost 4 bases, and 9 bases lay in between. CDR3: CASSQPGVNQPQHF. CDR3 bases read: TGCGCCAGCAGTCAACCAGGGGTAAATCAGCCC.

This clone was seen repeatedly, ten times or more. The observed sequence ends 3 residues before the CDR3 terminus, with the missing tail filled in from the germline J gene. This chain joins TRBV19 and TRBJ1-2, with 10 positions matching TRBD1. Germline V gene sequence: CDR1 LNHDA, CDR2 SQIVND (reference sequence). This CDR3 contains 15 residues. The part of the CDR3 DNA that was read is TGTGCCAGTAGTATCCGGCGACAGGGGGCAGGCGGC. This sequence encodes CASSIRRQGAGG. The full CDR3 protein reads CASSIRRQGAGGYTF.

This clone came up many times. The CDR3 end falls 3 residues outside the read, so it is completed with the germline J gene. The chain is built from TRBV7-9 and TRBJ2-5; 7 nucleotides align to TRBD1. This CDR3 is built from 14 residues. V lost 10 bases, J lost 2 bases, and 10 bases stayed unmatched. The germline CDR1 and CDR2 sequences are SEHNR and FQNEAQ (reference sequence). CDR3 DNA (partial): TGTGCCATGGAAGGGGGCGAAGGGCAAGAGACC. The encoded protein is CAMEGGEGQET. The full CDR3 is CAMEGGEGQETQYF.

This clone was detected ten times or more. The sequenced CDR3 bases are TGCGCCAGCAGCAGGGGGCTATCCAAAAACATT. Translated: CASSRGLSKNI. The whole CDR3 is CASSRGLSKNIQYF. The chain is built from TRBV5-1 and TRBJ2-4; TRBD1 aligns across 7 bases. Sequencing ends 3 residues short of the CDR3 end; the germline J gene provides the rest. V shed 4 bases, J shed 2 bases, and the junction held 3 bases outside the gene matches. This CDR3 spans 14 amino acids. Germline V lookup: CDR1 SGHRS, CDR2 YFSETQ.

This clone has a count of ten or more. CDR3 loop: CASSLGLGLAYNEQFF. The CDR3 DNA, read in part, is TGCGCCAGCAGCTTGGGGTTGGGACTAGCATACAATGAG. The chain uses TRBV5-1 and TRBJ2-1; TRBD2 agrees at 9 bases. The read halts 3 residues ahead of the CDR3 end, with the missing end drawn from the germline J gene. The CDR3 contains 16 residues. V gave up 0 bases and J gave up 4 bases; unmatched junction bases: 5. In germline, CDR1 is SGHRS, CDR2 YFSETQ.

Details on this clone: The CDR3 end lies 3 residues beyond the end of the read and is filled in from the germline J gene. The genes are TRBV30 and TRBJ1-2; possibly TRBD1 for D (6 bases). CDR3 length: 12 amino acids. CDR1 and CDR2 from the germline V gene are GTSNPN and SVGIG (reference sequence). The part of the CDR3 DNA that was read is TGTGCCTGGAGTGTACAGGGCTACGAC. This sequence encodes CAWSVQGYD. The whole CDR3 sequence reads CAWSVQGYDYTF.

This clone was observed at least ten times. The sequenced CDR3 bases are TGCAGTGCTAGAGCCCTAGGGACAGTCCCTGAA. Translating it yields CSARALGTVPE. The CDR3 reads in full as CSARALGTVPEAFF. The chain couples TRBV20-1 to TRBJ1-1; 7 bases match TRBD1. Coverage ceases 3 residues before the CDR3 finishes, and the germline J gene fills in the end. This CDR3 region has 14 residues. In germline, CDR1 is DFQATT, CDR2 SNEGSKA (reference sequence). The V segment lost 1 base and the J segment 6 bases; nucleotides outside the gene matches: 8.

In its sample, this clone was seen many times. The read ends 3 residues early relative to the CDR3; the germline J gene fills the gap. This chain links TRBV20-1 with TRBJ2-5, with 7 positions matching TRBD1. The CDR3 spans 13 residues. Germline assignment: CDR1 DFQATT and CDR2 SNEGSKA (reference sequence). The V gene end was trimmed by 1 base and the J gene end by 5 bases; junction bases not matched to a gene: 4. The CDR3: CSARGAQGETQYF. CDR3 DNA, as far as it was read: TGCAGTGCTAGAGGAGCACAGGGGGAGACC.

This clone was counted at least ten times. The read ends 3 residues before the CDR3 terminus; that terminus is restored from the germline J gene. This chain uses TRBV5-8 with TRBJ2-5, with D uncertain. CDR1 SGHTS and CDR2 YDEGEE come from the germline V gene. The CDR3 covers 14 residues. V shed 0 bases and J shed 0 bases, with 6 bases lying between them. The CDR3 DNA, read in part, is TGTGCCAGCAGCTTGGATCAGTACCAAGAGACC. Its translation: CASSLDQYQET. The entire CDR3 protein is CASSLDQYQETQYF.